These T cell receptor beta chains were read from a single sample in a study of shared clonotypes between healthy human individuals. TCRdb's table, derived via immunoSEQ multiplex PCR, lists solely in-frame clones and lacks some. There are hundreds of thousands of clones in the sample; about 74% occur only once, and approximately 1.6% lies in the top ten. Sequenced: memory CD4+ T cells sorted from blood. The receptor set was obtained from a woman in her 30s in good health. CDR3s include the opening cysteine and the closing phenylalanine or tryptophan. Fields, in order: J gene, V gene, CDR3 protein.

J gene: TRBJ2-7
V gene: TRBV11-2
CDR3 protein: CASSPGAGNYYEQYF

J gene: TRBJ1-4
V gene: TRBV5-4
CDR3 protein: CASSSTGGNEKLFF

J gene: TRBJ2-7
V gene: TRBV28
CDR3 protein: CASSLWSVSGRSLYSYEQYF

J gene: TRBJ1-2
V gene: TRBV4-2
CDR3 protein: CASSPSDRPNYGYTF

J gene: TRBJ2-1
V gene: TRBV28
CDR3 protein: CASMRGGSYNEQFF

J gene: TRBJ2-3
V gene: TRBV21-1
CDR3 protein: CASSPAKSFCDTQYF

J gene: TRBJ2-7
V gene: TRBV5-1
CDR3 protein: CASSLNPGPPTYEQYF

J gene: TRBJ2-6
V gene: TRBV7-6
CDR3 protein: CASSLSSRGSGANVLTF

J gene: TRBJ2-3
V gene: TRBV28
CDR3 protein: CASSSNPTGGTQYF

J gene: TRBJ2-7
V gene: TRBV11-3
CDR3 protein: CASSAGLAGVWEQYF

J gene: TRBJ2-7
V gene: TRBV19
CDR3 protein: CASSSPRTSGRYEQYF

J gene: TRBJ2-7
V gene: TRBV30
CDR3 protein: CAWSVGSVSYEQYF

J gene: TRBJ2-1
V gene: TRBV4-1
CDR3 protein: CASSQGTHEAYNEQFF

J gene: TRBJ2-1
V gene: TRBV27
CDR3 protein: CASSRTLITSDEQFF

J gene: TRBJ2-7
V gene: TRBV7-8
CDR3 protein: CASSFGQGGYEQYF

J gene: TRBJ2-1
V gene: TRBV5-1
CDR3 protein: CASSEGWEYNEQFF

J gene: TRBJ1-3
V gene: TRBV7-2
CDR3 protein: CASSPSGGSSGNTIYF

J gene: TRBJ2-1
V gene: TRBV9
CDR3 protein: CASSVGLAGAELEEQFF

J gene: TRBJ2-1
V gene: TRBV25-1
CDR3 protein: CASSESPDSGSSYNEQFF

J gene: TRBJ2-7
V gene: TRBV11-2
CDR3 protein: CASSLGTYEEQYF

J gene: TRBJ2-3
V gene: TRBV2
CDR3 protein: CASSEASSTSTDTQYF

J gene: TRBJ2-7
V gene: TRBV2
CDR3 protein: CASSAGYEQYF

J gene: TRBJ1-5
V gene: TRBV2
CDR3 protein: CASRLYNQPQHF

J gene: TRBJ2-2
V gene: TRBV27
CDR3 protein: CASSPGPSWGTGELFF

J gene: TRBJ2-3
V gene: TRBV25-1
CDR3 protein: CASRRTTSTDTQYF

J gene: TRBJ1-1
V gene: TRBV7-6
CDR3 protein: CASSFGGRGTEAFF

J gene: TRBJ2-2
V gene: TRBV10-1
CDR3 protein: CASSRNQNTGELFF

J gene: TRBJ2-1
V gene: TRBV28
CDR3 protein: CASRDRTSTDEQFF

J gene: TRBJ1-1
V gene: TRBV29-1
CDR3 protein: CSALTGTIEAFF

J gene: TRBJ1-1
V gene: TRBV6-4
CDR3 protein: CASSLTVNTEAFF

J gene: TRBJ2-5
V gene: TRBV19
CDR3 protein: CASSTSGRAFSETQYF

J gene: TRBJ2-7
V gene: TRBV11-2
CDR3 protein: CASSSQGQYYEQYF

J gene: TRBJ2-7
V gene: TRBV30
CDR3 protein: CAWSLGATALYEQYF

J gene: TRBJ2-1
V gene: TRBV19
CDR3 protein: CASTPRVSRNEQFF

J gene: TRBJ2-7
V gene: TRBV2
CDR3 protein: CATRDSGWDEQYF

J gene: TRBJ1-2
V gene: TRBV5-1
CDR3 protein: CASSLGGSPDGYTF

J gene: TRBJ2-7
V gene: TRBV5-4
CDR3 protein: CASSFLAGLAYEQYF

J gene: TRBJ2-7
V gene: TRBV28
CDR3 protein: CASSPSGGQGAEQYF

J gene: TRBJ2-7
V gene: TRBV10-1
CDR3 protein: CASSVQTGGREQYF

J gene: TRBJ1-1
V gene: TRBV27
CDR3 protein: CASSLQGRVNTEAFF

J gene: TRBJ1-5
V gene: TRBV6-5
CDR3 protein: CASSPRQGANQPQHF

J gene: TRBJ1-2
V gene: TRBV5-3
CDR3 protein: CARMASAINYGYTF

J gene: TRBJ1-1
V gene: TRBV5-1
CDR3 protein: CASSSIAVANTEAFF

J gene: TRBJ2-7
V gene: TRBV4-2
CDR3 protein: CASSQGIGTSLSYEQYF

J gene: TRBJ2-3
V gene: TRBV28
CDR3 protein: CASRKQLAGADTQYF

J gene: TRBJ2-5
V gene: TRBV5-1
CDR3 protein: CASWGGVFQETQYF

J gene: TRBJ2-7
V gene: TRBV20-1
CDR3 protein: CSASDPYEQYF

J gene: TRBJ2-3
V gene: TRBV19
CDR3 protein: CASSISGLTDTQYF

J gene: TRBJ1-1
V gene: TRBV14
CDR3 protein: CASSQGNPIHTEAFF

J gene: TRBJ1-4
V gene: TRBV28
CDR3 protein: CASSTGGGNEKLFF

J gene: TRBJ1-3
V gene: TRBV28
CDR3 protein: CASSPGQGARRNTIYF

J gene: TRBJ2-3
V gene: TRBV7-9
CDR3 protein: CACLQASGLRDTQYF

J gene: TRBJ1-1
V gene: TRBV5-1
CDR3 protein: CASSLLGPNTEAFF

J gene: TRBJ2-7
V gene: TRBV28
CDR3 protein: CASSLAGGAYEQYF

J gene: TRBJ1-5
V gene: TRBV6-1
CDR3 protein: CASSRGGGSNQPQHF

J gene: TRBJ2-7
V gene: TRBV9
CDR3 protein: CASSVRVSTYEQYF

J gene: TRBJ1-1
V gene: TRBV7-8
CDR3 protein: CASSLAANTEAFF

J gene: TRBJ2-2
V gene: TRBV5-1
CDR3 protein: CASSPRPEYTGELFF

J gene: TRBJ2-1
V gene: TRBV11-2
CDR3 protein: CASSSSLTDIQFF